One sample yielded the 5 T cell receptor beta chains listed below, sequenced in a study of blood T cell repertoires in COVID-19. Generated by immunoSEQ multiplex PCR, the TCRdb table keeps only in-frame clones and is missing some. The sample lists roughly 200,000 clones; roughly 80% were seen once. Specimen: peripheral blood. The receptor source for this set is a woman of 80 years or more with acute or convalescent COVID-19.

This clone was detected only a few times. CDR3 residues: CASSPPTGFQETQYF. The CDR3 nucleotides read TGTGCCAGCTCACCACCAACAGGGTTCCAAGAGACCCAGTACTTC. The genes are TRBV18 and TRBJ2-5; tentative D call: TRBD1 (6 bases). Per the germline V gene, CDR1 is KGHSH and CDR2 is LQKENI. This CDR3 region has 15 residues. The V end was cut by 0 bases, the J end by 1 base, with 9 bases between.

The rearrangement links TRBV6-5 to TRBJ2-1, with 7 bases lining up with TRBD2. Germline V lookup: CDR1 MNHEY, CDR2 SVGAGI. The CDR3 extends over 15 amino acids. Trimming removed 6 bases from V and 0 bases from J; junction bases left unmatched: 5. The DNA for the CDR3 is TGTGCCAGCAGCGTTTCGGGGGGCTCCTACAATGAGCAGTTCTTC. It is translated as CASSVSGGSYNEQFF.

CDR3 sequence reads: CASSPFGSGNTIYF. CDR3 bases: TGTGCCAGCAGCCCCTTCGGTTCTGGAAACACCATATATTTT. The chain links TRBV5-4 to TRBJ1-3, with D unresolved. The V gene's germline CDR1 is SGHNT and CDR2 YYREEE (reference sequence). Between the trimmed V and J ends, which lost 4 bases and 1 base, there was a span of 9 bases. The CDR3 is 14 amino acids. Using reference TRBV5-4 and TRBJ1-3 for the parts outside the CDR3, the full variable domain is ETGVTQSPTHLIKTRGQQVTLRCSSQSGHNTVSWYQQALGQGPQFIFQYYREEENGRGNFPPRFSGLQFPNYSSELNVNALELDDSALYLCASSPFGSGNTIYFGEGSWLTVV.

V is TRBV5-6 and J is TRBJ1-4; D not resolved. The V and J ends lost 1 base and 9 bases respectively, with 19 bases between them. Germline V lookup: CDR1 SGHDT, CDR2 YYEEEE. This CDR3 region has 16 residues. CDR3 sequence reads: CASSLRPDGLDKKLFF. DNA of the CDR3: TGTGCCAGCAGCTTGAGACCGGACGGACTTGATAAAAAACTGTTTTTT.

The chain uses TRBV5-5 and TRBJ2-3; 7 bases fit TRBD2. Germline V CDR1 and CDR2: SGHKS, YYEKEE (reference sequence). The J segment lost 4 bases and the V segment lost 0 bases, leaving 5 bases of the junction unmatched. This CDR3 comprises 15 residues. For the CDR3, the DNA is TGTGCCAGCAGCTTGGGACTAGCCGGCGCAGATACGCAGTATTTT. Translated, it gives CASSLGLAGADTQYF.